Included here is one TCR beta chain sequence, with context. Per the original methods: Amplification of reference gene primers provided the estimated nucleated cell counts. Method: immunoSEQ multiplex PCR; TCRdb's copy keeps in-frame clones and lacks some. The V and J calls and clone size come from that table; D and trimming were worked out from the DNA. The table lists about 72,000 clones, over 80% of them singletons. The CDR3 consists of 14 residues. CDR1 MDHEN and CDR2 SYDVKM come from the germline V gene. V was clipped by 4 bases and J by 4 bases, with 14 bases between them. This sample was taken from a study of blood T cell repertoires in COVID-19. For the study at large: Some COVID-19 samples were acute and others convalescent; all came from the United States, Italy and Spain. Sources were T cells, B-cell-depleted T cells, or PBMCs; the material itself was cDNA or gDNA.

The V and J genes are TRBV28 and TRBJ2-7; tentative D call: TRBD2 (6 bases). This sequence originates from a human donor in a cohort sampled during active COVID-19. Sequences were obtained from peripheral blood. The CDR3 reads CASSSPGLGYEQYF. The CDR3 DNA reads as TGTGCCAGCAGTTCTCCGGGACTTGGGTACGAGCAGTACTTC.